Below are 20 T cell receptor beta chains sequenced from a single sample in a study of blood T cell repertoires in COVID-19. Assay: immunoSEQ multiplex PCR; the TCRdb copy retains only in-frame clones and omits some. Of under 350,000 clones in the sample, approximately 82% were seen once. The source material was peripheral blood. The receptor source for this set is a man in his 60s who had recovered from COVID-19.

The chain links TRBV7-9 to TRBJ1-1, with D perhaps TRBD1 (6 bases). CDR1 and CDR2 from the germline V gene are SEHNR and FQNEAQ (reference sequence). V was pared by 5 bases and J by 0 bases, with 13 bases between. The CDR3 is made up of 15 amino acids. CDR3 residues: CASSAQGLMNTEAFF. CDR3 in DNA: TGTGCCAGCAGCGCACAGGGATTAATGAACACTGAAGCTTTCTTT.

The table lists this clone with a count of one. The V gene is TRBV5-1, the J gene TRBJ1-3; tentative D call: TRBD1 (6 bases). V was trimmed by 0 bases and J by 0 bases, leaving 7 bases between them. Germline V gene sequence: CDR1 SGHRS, CDR2 YFSETQ. The CDR3 has 15 amino acids. The CDR3 sequence is CASSLEGGSGNTIYF. In nucleotides, the CDR3 is TGCGCCAGCAGCTTGGAAGGGGGCTCTGGAAACACCATATATTTT.

This clone has more than one count but fewer than ten. Other DNA sequences from this sample encode an identical CDR3 as well. The chain is built from TRBV18 and TRBJ1-5; tentatively, D is TRBD1 (5 bases). This CDR3 has 14 amino acids. Germline CDR1 KGHSH, CDR2 LQKENI. The germline V and J ends were trimmed by 4 bases and 2 bases, with 9 bases remaining between them. The CDR3 nucleotides are TGTGCCAGCTCACTGGGGCAGGGCAATCAGCCCCAGCATTTT. Amino acid sequence: CASSLGQGNQPQHF.

The genes are TRBV10-2 and TRBJ2-7, with 8 bases matching TRBD1. The V gene's germline CDR1 is WSHSY and CDR2 SAAADI. This CDR3 has 12 residues. V lost 10 bases and J lost 5; bases outside the gene matches: 7. In nucleotides, the CDR3 is TGCGCCACCTTTCAGGGGGCCCACGAGCAGTACTTC. This sequence encodes CATFQGAHEQYF.

This sequence joins TRBV30 and TRBJ1-4; D unclear. Looked up from germline, CDR1 is GTSNPN and CDR2 is SVGIG (reference sequence). The length of the CDR3 is 14 residues. V shed 2 bases and J shed 5 bases, with 12 bases lying between them. CDR3 sequence reads: CAWSSSGGNEKLFF. The CDR3 nucleotides read TGTGCCTGGAGTTCCTCCGGCGGGAATGAAAAACTGTTTTTT.

The chain couples TRBV28 to TRBJ1-6, with 8 nucleotides matching TRBD1. V shed 10 bases, J shed 7 bases, and the junction held 6 bases outside the gene matches. This CDR3 has 13 residues. Germline values: CDR1 MDHEN, CDR2 SYDVKM. The CDR3 protein is CATKTGANSPLHF. CDR3 in DNA: TGTGCCACTAAGACAGGGGCAAATTCACCCCTCCACTTT.

Many counts were recorded for this clone. V and J are TRBV5-1 and TRBJ1-2, with TRBD1 matching over 7 bases. V was clipped by 2 bases and J by 5 bases; unmatched bases: 12. This CDR3 is built from 16 residues. CDR1 is SGHRS, CDR2 YFSETQ, per germline. Written as DNA, the CDR3 is TGCGCCAGCAGCTTAGCCCTAGGGGGCGAAAGGTATGGCTACACCTTC. Amino acids: CASSLALGGERYGYTF.

As to this clone: One end of the junction is discordant with germline, which a read error may explain. The V call is TRBV10-3, the J call TRBJ2-7, with 7 bases identical to TRBD2. This CDR3 is 13 amino acids long. Germline CDR1 and CDR2: ENHRY and SYGVKD. The CDR3 here is CAIKTTSSHEQYF. The CDR3 DNA reads TGTGCCATCAAAACGACTAGCTCCCACGAGCAGTACTTC.

The V and J genes are TRBV6-6 and TRBJ2-1; 11 bases align to TRBD2. Germline V gene sequence: CDR1 MNHNY, CDR2 SVGAGI (reference sequence). V shed 2 bases and J 5 bases; nucleotides not matched to a gene: 5. The CDR3 consists of 16 residues. The CDR3 DNA sequence: TGTGCCAGCAGTTACCGTGGGACTAGCGGTAACAATGAGCAGTTCTTC. This gives the protein CASSYRGTSGNNEQFF.

This clone was detected only a few times. The chain combines TRBV18 with TRBJ2-7, with D uncertain. The CDR3 has 14 amino acids. Trimming took off 2 bases at V and 0 bases at J, with 8 bases between the two ends. The germline V gene encodes CDR1 KGHSH and CDR2 LQKENI. The CDR3 sequence: CASSPVGSSYEQYF. CDR3 bases: TGTGCCAGCTCACCAGTTGGCAGCTCCTACGAGCAGTACTTC.

The chain employs TRBV10-1 and TRBJ2-1; 11 positions match TRBD2. This CDR3 spans 16 amino acids. Trimming removed 4 bases from V and 5 bases from J; junction bases left unmatched: 7. The germline V gene encodes CDR1 WNHNN and CDR2 SYGVQD (reference sequence). CDR3 in amino acids: CASSGAGTSGDNEQFF. The DNA for the CDR3 is TGCGCCAGCAGTGGTGCCGGGACTAGCGGAGACAATGAGCAGTTCTTC.

The chain links TRBV5-1 to TRBJ1-1, with D perhaps TRBD1 (5 bases). V was pared by 4 bases and J by 1 base, with 11 bases between. This CDR3 is 14 amino acids long. Per the germline V gene, CDR1 is SGHRS and CDR2 is YFSETQ. CDR3 nucleotide sequence: TGCGCCAGCAGCAAAGACAGCGCGAACACTGAAGCTTTCTTT. Its protein product is CASSKDSANTEAFF.

The V and J genes are TRBV5-1 and TRBJ1-6; TRBD1 aligns across 7 bases. This CDR3 has 13 amino acids. CDR1 is SGHRS, CDR2 YFSETQ, per germline. The junction had 4 bases not matched to a gene; V was cut back by 4 bases and J by 9 bases. As DNA, the CDR3 is TGCGCCAGCAGCCAGACAGGGCTTTCACCCCTCCACTTT. Translated, it gives CASSQTGLSPLHF.

The chain employs TRBV6-2 or TRBV6-3 and TRBJ2-3, with TRBD2 matching 14 bases. CDR3 length: 19 residues. The junction had 12 bases not matched to a gene; V was cut back by 2 bases and J by 5 bases. Germline V lookup: CDR1 MNHEY, CDR2 SVGEGT. As DNA, the CDR3 is TGTGCCAGCAGTTACCCGAAGACTAGCGGGAGGGCCTTAGGAGATACGCAGTATTTT. This codes for CASSYPKTSGRALGDTQYF.

The rearrangement joins TRBV6-1 to TRBJ1-4, with 8 bases that match TRBD1. The CDR3 runs 15 residues. V gave up 2 bases and J gave up 7 bases; unmatched junction bases: 6. Germline-derived CDR1 and CDR2 are MNHNS and SASEGT. CDR3 in DNA: TGTGCCAGCAGTGAATATAGGACAGGGCGTGAAAAACTGTTTTTT. Protein product: CASSEYRTGREKLFF.

V is TRBV7-8 and J is TRBJ2-7, with 9 bases lining up with TRBD1. The CDR3 length is 14 residues. The V and J ends lost 1 base and 7 bases, in that order; junction bases with no gene match: 5. Germline CDR1 SGHVS, CDR2 FQNEAQ. CDR3 DNA sequence: TGTGCCAGCAGCTTAGTACAGGGGGCATGGGAGCAGTACTTC. Protein product: CASSLVQGAWEQYF.

The chain has TRBV6-5 and TRBJ2-1; D is uncertain. The germline V gene encodes CDR1 MNHEY and CDR2 SVGAGI. The CDR3 has 14 residues. Trimming removed 5 bases at V and 4 bases at J, with 12 bases between. In DNA, the CDR3 is TGTGCCAGCAGTCCCGGGTCTGCTTACAATGAGCAGTTCTTC. This encodes CASSPGSAYNEQFF.

This chain links TRBV6-6 with TRBJ1-4; 9 nucleotides match TRBD1. The CDR3 spans 15 residues. Germline values: CDR1 MNHNY, CDR2 SVGAGI (reference sequence). V shed 2 bases and J 8 bases; nucleotides not matched to a gene: 6. The CDR3 sequence: CASSYEGQGGEKLFF. In nucleotides, the CDR3 is TGTGCCAGCAGTTACGAGGGACAGGGAGGGGAAAAACTGTTTTTT.

The chain uses TRBV7-9 and TRBJ2-3, with TRBD1 identical over 7 bases. CDR3 size: 16 residues. Germline trimming cut 5 bases from V and 0 bases from J; bases unmatched to any gene: 8. The germline V gene encodes CDR1 SEHNR and CDR2 FQNEAQ (reference sequence). The CDR3 region has the DNA TGTGCCAGCAGCCCCAAACAGGGGATGAGCACAGATACGCAGTATTTT. It yields the protein CASSPKQGMSTDTQYF. Full variable domain (outside the CDR3, taken from reference TRBV7-9 and TRBJ2-3): DTGVSQNPRHKITKRGQNVTFRCDPISEHNRLYWYRQTLGQGPEFLTYFQNEAQLEKSRLLSDRFSAERPKGSFSTLEIQRTEQGDSAMYLCASSPKQGMSTDTQYFGPGTRLTVL.

This clone was seen just once. The V gene is TRBV5-1, the J gene TRBJ1-1; possibly TRBD1 for D (5 bases). V was pared by 3 bases and J by 2 bases, with 11 bases between. Germline V gene lookup returns CDR1 SGHRS and CDR2 YFSETQ. This CDR3 is 14 amino acids long. This CDR3 reads CASSSTAGNTEAFF. The CDR3 DNA reads TGCGCCAGCAGCTCGACAGCCGGCAACACTGAAGCTTTCTTT.